This TCR beta chain was obtained from a study of T-cell memory formation after mild COVID-19 (dated by TCRdb to the early 2020s). The study in broad terms: Most TCR sequence clusters were specific to one of the two donors. Longitudinal TCRalpha and TCRbeta repertoire sequencing tracked T-cell clones expanding and contracting after mild COVID-19 in two donors. The cohort was made up of two young adult volunteers, one female and one male, who were previously healthy.

TCRdb records Illumina NovaSeq 6000 as the sequencer. TCRalpha and TCRbeta cDNA libraries were constructed by 5'RACE with constant-segment primers, with sample barcodes and unique molecular identifiers being introduced. RNA was extracted from every sample with Trizol reagent. Library amplification was performed in two PCR steps, and a second sample barcode and Illumina TruSeq adapters were introduced in the second step. Sequencing of libraries was performed on an Illumina NovaSeq with 2 x 150 bp paired-end reads. The paper's processing steps were these. Demultiplexing of reads and collapsing into UMI-guided consensus sequences were performed with migec v1.2.7. Using mixcr v2.1.11, UMI consensuses were aligned to TRA and TRB V and J templates and then assembled into clonotypes. A clonotype was counted as expanded or contracted only when both edgeR and NoisET called the clonotype significant, with the noise models trained on biological replicates. edgeR calls used a false discovery rate-adjusted p below 0.01 and a log2 fold-change threshold of 1. As an exploratory analysis of dynamics, PCA with hierarchical clustering was applied to max-normalized trajectories of the 1000 most abundant clonotypes. Each responding clone was given a CD4 or CD8 phenotype based on the CD4+ and CD8+ repertoires, which had been sequenced separately. TCRdb reanalyzed the raw reads on its own, using fastp at Q25 for trimming and MiXCR for clone calling, and kept in-frame beta chains. Rows with one shared CDR3 protein collapse into an entry with the most common genes and DNA. TCRdb, rather than the study authors, made the V and J calls. The sample includes approximately 100,000 distinct CDR3 sequences, with 8.5% to 14% observed a single time. About 40% of the sample is in the top ten clones.

Ficoll-Paque density gradient centrifugation was the method used to isolate PBMCs. Reading the germline V gene (reference sequence) gives CDR1 LNHDA and CDR2 SQIVND. There are 13 amino acids in the CDR3, from cysteine to phenylalanine inclusive. The DNA shown is the 39-base CDR3, in frame from base 1. V is clipped by 4 bases and J by 6 bases, and the sequence between their germline boundaries is 10 bases long. Turning to this clonotype: Its antigen remains unidentified. Nothing much larger sits one base from this clone, and base qualities are not available.

General findings and caveats noted by the study authors: Clones contracting from day 15 to 85 had balanced CD4/CD8 phenotypes, while a second wave expanding from day 15 to 37 was biased towards CD4+. The second-wave clones that peaked on day 37 were not confirmed to be SARS-CoV-2 specific. Some responding clones were detected in pre-infection memory, suggesting pre-existing cross-reactive memory T cells joined the SARS-CoV-2 response. Only two mild cases were covered by the study, and larger cohorts that include severe cases with pre-infection samples were considered necessary. Contracting CD4+ clones turned up mainly in the CM and EM memory subsets, whereas EMRA was where CD8+ clones were enriched.

The sequencing input was PBMCs or a T cell subset sorted from them (not recorded which). The V and J segments used are TRBV19 and TRBJ1-5; the D gene lacks a confident call. The clonotype comes from a man between 18 and 29 years old who had mild COVID-19 (a few samples of this study predate the infection). The sample titles of this study are shuffled in the database, so cell type and time point are left out; the donor was told from shared clones. The DNA sequence follows: TGTGCCAGTAGTAGCGGTCCAACTCAGCCCCAGCATTTT. Its coded protein is CASSSGPTQPQHF.